The 15 T cell receptor beta chains in this list originate from one sample, sequenced in a study of response to subunit inactivated influenza vaccine. Via MiXCR, TCRdb re-called the RT-PCR reads, giving one row per CDR3 protein. The sample has some 800,000 distinct CDR3 sequences, 21% seen once; the top ten hold 9.5% to 13%. The sample in question was PBMCs from blood, obtained roughly 5 days after vaccination. The receptors come from a man aged 45-60 years who received an inactivated influenza vaccine.

CDR3 sequence reads: CSGTSSVGRDEQYF. CDR3 nucleotides: TGCAGCGGGACGAGCTCGGTAGGTCGGGACGAGCAGTACTTC. The chain employs TRBV29-1 and TRBJ2-7; D uncertain. Germline V gene data show CDR1 as SQVTM and CDR2 as ANQGSEA. V lost 7 bases, J lost 5 bases, and 21 bases lay in between. The CDR3 is 14 amino acids.

The sample holds a few counts of this clonotype. This chain connects TRBV28 to TRBJ1-1, with D possibly TRBD1 on 5 matching bases. Germline values: CDR1 MDHEN, CDR2 SYDVKM. Trimming left V 6 bases short and J 7 bases short, with 15 bases between. The CDR3 contains 13 residues. DNA for the CDR3: TGTGCCAGCAGCACCCGGGGGTGGGGTGAAGCTTTCTTT. It specifies CASSTRGWGEAFF.

J is TRBJ2-5 and V is TRBV30; D is unclear. CDR3 length: 12 residues. V was pared by 1 base and J by 5 bases, with 8 bases between. The germline V gene encodes CDR1 GTSNPN and CDR2 SVGIG (reference sequence). CDR3 amino acids: CAWSEVRETQYF. The DNA of the CDR3 is TGTGCCTGGAGTGAGGTTCGTGAGACCCAGTACTTC.

This clonotype was detected a few times. V usage is TRBV20-1 and J usage is TRBJ2-7, with TRBD2 identical over 7 bases. The junction had 13 bases not matched to a gene; V was cut back by 6 bases and J by 5 bases. The germline CDR1 and CDR2 sequences are DFQATT and SNEGSKA (reference sequence). The CDR3 extends over 14 amino acids. CDR3 DNA sequence: TGCAGTGCCGCAAGCGGGAACGCGAGAAACGAGCAGTACTTC. Translated: CSAASGNARNEQYF.

This chain links TRBV7-8 with TRBJ2-5; TRBD1 aligns across 9 bases. CDR1 is SGHVS, CDR2 FQNEAQ, per germline. The V gene end was trimmed by 4 bases and the J gene end by 4 bases; junction bases not matched to a gene: 7. This CDR3 has 15 amino acids. The CDR3 DNA is TGTGCCAGCAGCTCACAGGGGGCGAGAGGAGAGACCCAGTACTTC. Its protein is CASSSQGARGETQYF.

This clonotype was recorded a few times. The chain uses TRBV15 and TRBJ2-1, with 8 positions matching TRBD2. Per germline, CDR1 LNHNV and CDR2 YYDKDF (reference sequence). The CDR3 is 16 residues long. Trimming at V came to 0 bases and at J to 4 bases, leaving 5 bases not matched to a gene. The CDR3: CATSRDKRELYNEQFF. The CDR3 coding sequence is TGTGCCACCAGCAGAGACAAGCGGGAGTTGTACAATGAGCAGTTCTTC. Full variable domain (outside the CDR3, taken from reference TRBV15 and TRBJ2-1): DAMVIQNPRYQVTQFGKPVTLSCSQTLNHNVMYWYQQKSSQAPKLLFHYYDKDFNNEADTPDNFQSRRPNTSFCFLDIRSPGLGDTAMYLCATSRDKRELYNEQFFGPGTRLTVL.

There are a few counts of this clonotype. As DNA, the CDR3 is TGCGCCAGCAGCGAGCTCGGGACTACTACCTACAATGAGCAGTTCTTC. This sequence encodes CASSELGTTTYNEQFF. The V and J genes are TRBV5-1 and TRBJ2-1, with 7 bases that match TRBD2. V gave up 4 bases and J gave up 2 bases; unmatched junction bases: 9. The CDR3 sequence is 16 residues long. Germline loops: CDR1 SGHRS, CDR2 YFSETQ.

This clonotype showed up just a few times. The chain joins TRBV10-3 to TRBJ2-3; no clear D gene. Germline CDR1 is ENHRY and CDR2 is SYGVKD. The length of the CDR3 is 17 residues. V gave up 3 bases and J gave up 2 bases, with 18 bases separating them. CDR3 in amino acids: CAISDFSTALTTDTQYF. CDR3 in DNA: TGTGCCATCAGTGATTTTAGTACAGCTTTAACCACAGATACGCAGTATTTT.

This sequence joins TRBV9 and TRBJ2-2, with TRBD2 matching 12 bases. Germline assignment: CDR1 SGDLS and CDR2 YYNGEE. This CDR3 region has 15 residues. V lost 4 bases, J lost 4 bases, and 2 bases stayed unmatched. The CDR3 sequence is CASSSTSGSTGELFF. CDR3 sequence (DNA): TGTGCCAGCAGCTCGACTAGCGGGAGCACCGGGGAGCTGTTTTTT.

This chain connects TRBV7-2 to TRBJ2-1; D is ambiguous. CDR3 length: 13 amino acids. Trimming left V 1 base short and J 8 bases short, with 9 bases between. In germline, CDR1 is SGHTA, CDR2 FQGNSA. CDR3 bases: TGTGCCAGCAGCTTAGATTCGGGCGATGAGCAGTTCTTC. This encodes CASSLDSGDEQFF.

This clonotype came up many times. This chain connects TRBV24-1 to TRBJ2-1, with TRBD1 identical over 12 bases. The CDR3 covers 16 residues. V gave up 7 bases and J gave up 6 bases; unmatched junction bases: 9. The germline gives CDR1 KGHDR, CDR2 SFDVKD. The CDR3 DNA is TGTGCCACCAGCGGAGCCGGGACAGGGGGCCTCAATGAGCAGTTCTTC. Residues: CATSGAGTGGLNEQFF.

The rearrangement links TRBV9 to TRBJ1-4; 7 positions match TRBD1. The CDR3 runs to 15 residues. Germline V lookup: CDR1 SGDLS, CDR2 YYNGEE. The ends lost 3 bases at V and 0 bases at J; junction bases unmatched: 2. This CDR3 is CASSAGQTTNEKLFF. The CDR3 DNA reads as TGTGCCAGCAGCGCGGGACAGACAACTAATGAAAAACTGTTTTTT.

The V gene is TRBV15, the J gene TRBJ2-1; maybe TRBD1 (6 bases). With 3 bases removed from V and 0 bases from J, the gap between germline ends came to 9 bases. The CDR3 spans 15 residues. Germline lookup yields CDR1 LNHNV and CDR2 YYDKDF (reference sequence). The DNA for the CDR3 is TGTGCCACCAGCAGCGGACAGAGCTCCTACAATGAGCAGTTCTTC. Residues: CATSSGQSSYNEQFF.

The chain joins TRBV27 to TRBJ2-7, with 9 bases identical to TRBD1. The CDR3 is made up of 15 amino acids. The V segment lost 5 bases and the J segment 4 bases; nucleotides outside the gene matches: 9. Per the germline V gene, CDR1 is MNHEY and CDR2 is SMNVEV (reference sequence). CDR3 in amino acids: CASSPSTGGEYEQYF. Here the CDR3 DNA reads TGTGCCAGCAGTCCCTCGACAGGGGGGGAGTACGAGCAGTACTTC.

V is TRBV12-3 or TRBV12-4 and J is TRBJ2-2; 12 positions agree with TRBD2. The CDR3 loop spans 17 amino acids. V lost 6 bases to trimming and J lost 6 bases; unmatched junction nucleotides: 11. The CDR3 is CASRPARTSGAPGELFF. Here the CDR3 DNA reads TGTGCCAGCAGGCCGGCCAGGACTAGCGGGGCCCCCGGGGAGCTGTTTTTT.